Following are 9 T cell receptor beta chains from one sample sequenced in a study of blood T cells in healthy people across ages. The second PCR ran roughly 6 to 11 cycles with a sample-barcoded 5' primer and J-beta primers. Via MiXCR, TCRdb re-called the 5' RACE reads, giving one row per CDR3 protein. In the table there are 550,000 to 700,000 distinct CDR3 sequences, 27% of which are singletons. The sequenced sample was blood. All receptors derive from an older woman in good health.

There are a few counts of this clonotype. The CDR3 DNA reads TGCAGTGCTCTCCAAGAGACCCAGTACTTC. Protein product: CSALQETQYF. The rearrangement links TRBV20-1 to TRBJ2-5, with D unclear. Trimming took off 5 bases at V and 1 base at J, with 2 bases between the two ends. The CDR3 spans 10 residues. Germline-derived CDR1 and CDR2 are DFQATT and SNEGSKA (reference sequence).

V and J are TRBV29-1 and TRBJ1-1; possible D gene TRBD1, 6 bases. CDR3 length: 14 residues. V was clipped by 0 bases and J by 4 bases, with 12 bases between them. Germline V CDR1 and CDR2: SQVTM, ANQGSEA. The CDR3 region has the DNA TGCAGCGTTGAAGATGGAAGGGGGAGCACTGAAGCTTTCTTT. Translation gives CSVEDGRGSTEAFF.

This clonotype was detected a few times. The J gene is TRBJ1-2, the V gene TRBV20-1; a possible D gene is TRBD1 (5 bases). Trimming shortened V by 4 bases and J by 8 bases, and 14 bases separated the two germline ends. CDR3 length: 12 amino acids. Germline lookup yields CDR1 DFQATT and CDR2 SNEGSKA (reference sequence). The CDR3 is CSATVRGGGYTF. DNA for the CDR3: TGCAGTGCTACGGTCCGGGGCGGGGGCTACACCTTC.

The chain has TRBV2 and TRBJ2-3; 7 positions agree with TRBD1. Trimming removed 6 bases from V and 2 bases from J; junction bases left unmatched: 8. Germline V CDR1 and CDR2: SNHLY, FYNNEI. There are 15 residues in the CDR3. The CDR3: CASRSGQPYTDTQYF. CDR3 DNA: TGTGCCAGCAGGTCGGGACAGCCTTACACAGATACGCAGTATTTT.

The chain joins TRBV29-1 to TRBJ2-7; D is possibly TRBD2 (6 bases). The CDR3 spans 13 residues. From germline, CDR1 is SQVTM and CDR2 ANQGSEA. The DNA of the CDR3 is TGCAGAAGGGAGGACCTTAAACCTTACGAGCAGTACTTC. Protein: CRREDLKPYEQYF.

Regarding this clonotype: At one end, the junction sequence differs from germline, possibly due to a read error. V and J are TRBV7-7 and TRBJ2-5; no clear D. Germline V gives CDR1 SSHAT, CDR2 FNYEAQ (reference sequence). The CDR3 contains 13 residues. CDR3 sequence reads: CASSQTHQETQYF. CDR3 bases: TGTGCTAGCAGCCAAACTCATCAAGAGACCCAGTACTTC.

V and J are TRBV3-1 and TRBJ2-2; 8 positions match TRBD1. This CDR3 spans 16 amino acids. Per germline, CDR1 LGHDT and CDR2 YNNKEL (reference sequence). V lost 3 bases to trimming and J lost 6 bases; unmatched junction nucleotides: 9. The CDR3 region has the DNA TGTGCCAGCAGCCAGGCCGCAGGGGGCGTCGCCGGGGAGCTGTTTTTT. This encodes CASSQAAGGVAGELFF.

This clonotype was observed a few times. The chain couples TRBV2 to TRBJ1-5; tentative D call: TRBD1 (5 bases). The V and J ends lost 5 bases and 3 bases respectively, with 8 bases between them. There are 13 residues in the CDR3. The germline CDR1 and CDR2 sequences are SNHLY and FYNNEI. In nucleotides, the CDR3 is TGTGCCAGCAGTTGGGACCTCAATCAGCCCCAGCATTTT. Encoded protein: CASSWDLNQPQHF.

This chain's CDR3 is CASSLGLTSGNTIYF. CDR3 nucleotides: TGTGCCAGCAGCTTAGGTCTCACCTCTGGAAACACCATATATTTT. This rearrangement joins TRBV7-9 to TRBJ1-3; D is uncertain. Trimming removed 1 base at V and 0 bases at J, with 7 bases between. This CDR3 is 15 amino acids long. Germline lookup yields CDR1 SEHNR and CDR2 FQNEAQ (reference sequence).